The present TCR beta chain was sequenced within a study of neurological immune-mediated disorders. One entry per CDR3 protein, called by TCRdb with MiXCR from the 5' RACE reads. The table shows some 35,000 distinct CDR3 sequences, with approximately 10% occurring only once. Overall study findings and caveats: The level of TCR clonal expansion was highest in patients with HTLV-1-associated myelopathy and lowest in multiple sclerosis, where it fell below the level seen in healthy controls.

In this sample, this clonotype turned up many times. Its antigen is not identified. Germline CDR1 DFQATT, CDR2 SNEGSKA (reference sequence). Unmatched junction bases numbered 5, after V lost 4 bases and J lost 2 bases. This CDR3 region has 13 residues. The origin of this receptor is a young woman with HTLV-1-associated myelopathy (HAM/TSP). The chain employs TRBV20-1 and TRBJ2-7, with 7 bases matching TRBD1. The specimen sequenced was CD4+ T cells from blood. CDR3 protein: CSANPQGAYEQYF. The CDR3 nucleotides are TGCAGTGCTAACCCTCAGGGGGCCTACGAGCAGTACTTC.